This T cell receptor (beta chain) is from a study of blood T cell repertoires in COVID-19. Produced via immunoSEQ multiplex PCR; TCRdb's table is partial and in-frame only. Here the sample spans hundreds of thousands of clones, around 89% being singletons. Trimming left V 2 bases short and J 3 bases short, with 14 bases between. The length of the CDR3 is 16 residues. The germline gives CDR1 SGHRS, CDR2 YFSETQ. Residents of about two dozen US areas, aged about 18 to 100 years, made up the participants. Assignment of participants to cohorts was predicated upon participant-reported clinical history. Source material: PBMCs or T cells enriched from blood (not recorded which). This receptor was identified in a woman aged 30 to 39 who had recovered from COVID-19. The rearrangement links TRBV5-1 to TRBJ1-4; D remains unclear. CDR3 in amino acids: CASSFHPQKSNEKLFF. CDR3 coding DNA: TGCGCCAGCAGCTTCCACCCACAGAAATCTAATGAAAAACTGTTTTTT.